Presented here are 31 T cell receptor beta chains from one specimen sequenced in a study of blood T cell repertoires in COVID-19. Here immunoSEQ multiplex PCR was the method, and the copy in TCRdb shows in-frame clones only, minus some. Seen here are 80,000 or so clones, approximately 90% observed once, and the top ten hold roughly 9.1%. The sequenced sample was peripheral blood. These receptors all come from a human donor in a cohort sampled during active COVID-19.

This sequence joins TRBV6-1 and TRBJ2-1; no clear D. CDR3 length: 13 amino acids. CDR1 is MNHNS and CDR2 is SASEGT in the germline V gene. V lost 2 bases, J lost 5 bases, and 7 bases lay in between. CDR3 coding DNA: TGTGCCAGCAGTGAATCGGTTAACAATGAGCAGTTCTTC. It encodes CASSESVNNEQFF.

This chain links TRBV30 with TRBJ1-1; no reliable D call. Germline assignment: CDR1 GTSNPN and CDR2 SVGIG (reference sequence). Trimming left V 0 bases short and J 7 bases short, with 15 bases between. The CDR3 extends over 14 amino acids. The CDR3 reads CAWSVGGSSYEAFF. The CDR3 DNA reads as TGTGCCTGGAGTGTAGGCGGATCCTCGTATGAAGCTTTCTTT.

The rearrangement links TRBV6-1 to TRBJ1-2; possible D gene TRBD1, 6 bases. The CDR3 covers 15 residues. Trimming took 1 base from V and 2 from J, leaving 11 bases between them. Looked up from germline, CDR1 is MNHNS and CDR2 is SASEGT. CDR3 bases: TGTGCCAGCAGTGAAGATGGGGGCGGGAACTATGGCTACACCTTC. Residues: CASSEDGGGNYGYTF.

This rearrangement joins TRBV11-2 to TRBJ2-1; 9 bases are a match to TRBD1. Unmatched junction bases numbered 6, after V lost 5 bases and J lost 7 bases. Germline V lookup: CDR1 SGHAT, CDR2 FQNNGV. This CDR3 region has 14 residues. CDR3 sequence reads: CASSGTGIINEQFF. The CDR3 nucleotides read TGTGCCAGCAGCGGGACAGGGATTATAAATGAGCAGTTCTTC.

The rearrangement joins TRBV7-9 to TRBJ1-1; the D is unclear. V lost 5 bases to trimming and J lost 7 bases, with 8 bases between them. Germline values: CDR1 SEHNR, CDR2 FQNEAQ (reference sequence). CDR3 length: 11 amino acids. The DNA of the CDR3 is TGTGCCAGCAGCGGTCAGTTTGAAGCTTTCTTT. It specifies CASSGQFEAFF.

J is TRBJ2-1 and V is TRBV9, with 12 bases fitting TRBD2. After removal of 5 bases from V and 6 bases from J, the junction contained 6 bases not matched to a gene. CDR1 is SGDLS and CDR2 is YYNGEE in the germline V gene. The CDR3 loop spans 15 amino acids. CDR3 loop: CASSLGLAGLNEQFF. CDR3 coding DNA: TGTGCCAGCAGTCTCGGACTAGCGGGGCTCAATGAGCAGTTCTTC.

This rearrangement joins TRBV19 to TRBJ2-3; 7 nucleotides match TRBD1. The CDR3 consists of 15 residues. CDR1 is LNHDA and CDR2 is SQIVND in the germline V gene (reference sequence). V was pared by 10 bases and J by 5 bases, with 15 bases of the junction left unmatched. The CDR3 loop is CATLDREGFGDTQYF. In nucleotides, the CDR3 is TGTGCCACCCTAGACAGGGAAGGTTTCGGAGATACGCAGTATTTT.

The table lists this clone with a few counts. V usage is TRBV11-2 and J usage is TRBJ1-2; 8 nucleotides match TRBD1. CDR3 length: 15 residues. CDR1 is SGHAT and CDR2 is FQNNGV in the germline V gene. Trimming cost V 5 bases and J 7 bases; bases outside gene matches: 12. The DNA of the CDR3 is TGTGCCAGCAGCCACTATTCAGGACAGGGCGGTGGCTACACCTTC. Its protein product is CASSHYSGQGGGYTF.

The V gene is TRBV4-1, the J gene TRBJ2-3; a possible D gene is TRBD2 (6 bases). V lost 3 bases, J lost 0 bases, and 19 bases lay in between. This CDR3 is 18 amino acids long. Germline V CDR1 and CDR2: MGHRA, YSYEKL. The CDR3, as DNA: TGCGCCAGCAGCCACGGGGCGGGGTCGGGAACTAGCACAGATACGCAGTATTTT. It yields the protein CASSHGAGSGTSTDTQYF.

The rearrangement uses TRBV24-1 and TRBJ1-5, with D possibly TRBD1 on 6 matching bases. CDR1 is KGHDR, CDR2 SFDVKD, per germline. The CDR3 is 12 amino acids. The V end lost 4 bases, the J end lost 7 bases, and 7 bases lay between the germline ends. The chain's CDR3 is CATSEGQQPQHF. DNA for the CDR3: TGTGCCACCAGTGAGGGACAACAGCCCCAGCATTTT.

This clone has just one count. The gene calls are TRBV19 and TRBJ2-7; TRBD1 might be the D (6 bases). V was shortened by 6 bases and J by 7 bases, with 22 bases between the two germline ends. CDR1 and CDR2 (germline): LNHDA, SQIVND (reference sequence). CDR3 length: 15 amino acids. The CDR3 spells CASSHRDIIPGEQYF. CDR3 DNA: TGTGCCAGTAGCCACCGGGACATAATACCGGGTGAGCAGTACTTC. The whole variable domain, filled in from reference TRBV19 and TRBJ2-7, reads DGGITQSPKYLFRKEGQNVTLSCEQNLNHDAMYWYRQDPGQGLRLIYYSQIVNDFQKGDIAEGYSVSREKKESFPLTVTSAQKNPTAFYLCASSHRDIIPGEQYFGPGTRLTVT.

The rearrangement links TRBV5-1 to TRBJ1-3; unclear D gene. CDR3 length: 15 amino acids. Germline V gene sequence: CDR1 SGHRS, CDR2 YFSETQ. With 0 bases removed from V and 0 bases from J, the gap between germline ends came to 7 bases. CDR3 in DNA: TGCGCCAGCAGCTTGGTTCCGAGCTCTGGAAACACCATATATTTT. Protein sequence: CASSLVPSSGNTIYF.

The V call is TRBV5-4, the J call TRBJ1-2, with 7 bases fitting TRBD1. Germline loops: CDR1 SGHNT, CDR2 YYREEE (reference sequence). The V and J ends lost 4 bases and 2 bases, in that order; junction bases with no gene match: 5. The CDR3 loop spans 14 amino acids. The CDR3 spells CASSVGQENYGYTF. The CDR3 DNA reads as TGTGCCAGCAGCGTAGGACAGGAGAACTATGGCTACACCTTC.

The genes are TRBV28 and TRBJ2-7; maybe TRBD1 (6 bases). This CDR3 has 14 amino acids. V dropped 5 bases and J dropped 6 bases, with 17 bases sitting between them. Germline assignment: CDR1 MDHEN and CDR2 SYDVKM. DNA for the CDR3: TGTGCCAGCAGTCAAGAACAGGGCGGATCCGAGCAGTACTTC. The encoded protein is CASSQEQGGSEQYF.

The rearrangement links TRBV12-2 to TRBJ2-7; whether TRBD2, the table's D call, matches the DNA was not checked. TRBV12-2 is reported as a pseudogene. CDR3 length: 14 residues. This chain's CDR3 is CATLGEGFGYEQYF. CDR3 in DNA: TGTGCCACCCTGGGGGAGGGGTTCGGCTACGAGCAGTACTTC.

The J gene is TRBJ2-1, the V gene TRBV11-2, with 9 bases aligning to TRBD2. CDR1 and CDR2 (germline): SGHAT, FQNNGV. The V segment lost 5 bases and the J segment 0 bases; nucleotides outside the gene matches: 11. There are 18 residues in the CDR3. CDR3 amino acids: CASSTGLASASSYNEQFF. CDR3 coding DNA: TGTGCCAGCAGCACGGGACTAGCTTCGGCGAGCTCCTACAATGAGCAGTTCTTC.

This sequence joins TRBV10-2 and TRBJ1-2; D is possibly TRBD1 (6 bases). The CDR3 has 13 amino acids. Germline lookup yields CDR1 WSHSY and CDR2 SAAADI. V was pared by 2 bases and J by 13 bases, with 17 bases between. As DNA, the CDR3 is TGCGCCAGCAGTGAGGCGGCCGGGACACCGGGCACCTTC. Translation gives CASSEAAGTPGTF.

On this clone itself: Other nucleotide sequences from this sample produce the same CDR3. The rearrangement uses TRBV28 and TRBJ1-5; 9 bases fit TRBD1. V shed 5 bases, J shed 3 bases, and the junction held 8 bases outside the gene matches. This CDR3 has 16 amino acids. Germline lookup yields CDR1 MDHEN and CDR2 SYDVKM. The CDR3 DNA is TGTGCCAGCAGTACGACGGGACAGGGATACAATCAGCCCCAGCATTTT. Protein product: CASSTTGQGYNQPQHF.

The chain has TRBV5-6 and TRBJ1-5; TRBD1 matches at 9 bases. The germline gives CDR1 SGHDT, CDR2 YYEEEE. CDR3 length: 15 amino acids. Trimming cost V 4 bases and J 4 bases; bases outside gene matches: 6. The CDR3: CASSIFGTGNQPQHF. DNA of the CDR3: TGTGCCAGCAGCATCTTCGGGACAGGGAATCAGCCCCAGCATTTT.

This chain links TRBV28 with TRBJ1-2; a weak D match, TRBD1 (5 bases). Trimming left V 6 bases short and J 6 bases short, with 20 bases between. The CDR3 covers 15 residues. Germline CDR1 and CDR2: MDHEN and SYDVKM. CDR3 protein: CASSRLTPGLNGYTF. The CDR3 DNA sequence: TGTGCCAGCAGCCGACTCACCCCAGGGCTTAATGGCTACACCTTC.

This chain's CDR3 is CASSLGLNEQFF. The CDR3, as DNA: TGTGCCAGCAGCTTAGGTCTGAATGAGCAGTTCTTC. The chain recombines TRBV11-1 with TRBJ2-1; D not certain. Germline V CDR1 and CDR2: SGHAT, FQDESV (reference sequence). The V end lost 1 base, the J end lost 7 bases, and 5 bases lay between the germline ends. CDR3 length equals 12 residues.

V and J are TRBV15 and TRBJ2-1, with D possibly being TRBD2 (5 bases). CDR1 and CDR2 (germline): LNHNV, YYDKDF (reference sequence). The CDR3 loop spans 12 amino acids. The germline V and J ends were trimmed by 6 bases and 5 bases, with 8 bases remaining between them. The CDR3 here is CATRGANNEQFF. The CDR3 DNA reads TGTGCCACCAGGGGAGCCAACAATGAGCAGTTCTTC.

This chain connects TRBV2 to TRBJ1-4; tentative D call: TRBD1 (6 bases). Trimming took off 8 bases at V and 8 bases at J, with 9 bases between the two ends. The CDR3 has 11 amino acids. CDR1 and CDR2 (germline): SNHLY, FYNNEI. The CDR3, as DNA: TGTGCCAGCGGCAGGGGAGAAAAACTGTTTTTT. Its translation is CASGRGEKLFF.

The DNA of the CDR3 is TGTGCCAGCAGCTTGGGAAGCGGGGGGGCCCGAGAGACCCAGTACTTC. Its protein product is CASSLGSGGARETQYF. The chain employs TRBV5-8 and TRBJ2-5; 10 bases line up with TRBD2. Per the germline V gene, CDR1 is SGHTS and CDR2 is YDEGEE. The CDR3 loop spans 16 amino acids. The trim removed 0 bases at V and 4 bases at J, leaving 6 bases unmatched.

The chain combines TRBV25-1 with TRBJ2-1, with TRBD1 matching 8 bases. This CDR3 is built from 14 residues. Per germline, CDR1 MGHDK and CDR2 SYGVNS. J gave up 4 bases and V 6 bases, and 5 bases lay outside the gene matches. Here the CDR3 DNA reads TGTGCCAGCAGAAAACAGGGGGGTTACAATGAGCAGTTCTTC. Translating it yields CASRKQGGYNEQFF.

The chain links TRBV5-4 to TRBJ1-4; 9 bases match TRBD1. Trimming took 3 bases from V and 7 from J; bases not matched to a gene: 7. Germline CDR1 and CDR2: SGHNT and YYREEE (reference sequence). The CDR3 consists of 15 residues. The CDR3 region is CASSSRGQGLEKLFF. DNA of the CDR3: TGTGCCAGCAGCTCGCGGGGACAGGGTCTTGAAAAACTGTTTTTT.

The chain is built from TRBV5-4 and TRBJ1-4; a weak D match, TRBD1 (5 bases). The CDR3 spans 14 residues. V lost 4 bases and J lost 7, with 14 bases in between. Germline V gives CDR1 SGHNT, CDR2 YYREEE (reference sequence). CDR3: CASSTTEPFEKLFF. CDR3 sequence (DNA): TGTGCCAGCAGCACGACAGAGCCTTTTGAAAAACTGTTTTTT.

This chain joins TRBV5-6 and TRBJ2-3; 13 bases match TRBD2. The CDR3 loop spans 17 amino acids. CDR1 SGHDT and CDR2 YYEEEE come from the germline V gene. V shed 4 bases and J 2 bases; nucleotides not matched to a gene: 7. CDR3 protein: CASSRRLAGGTTDTQYF. In DNA, the CDR3 is TGTGCCAGCAGCCGCCGACTAGCGGGAGGTACCACAGATACGCAGTATTTT.

The rearrangement joins TRBV4-1 to TRBJ2-5; 7 nucleotides match TRBD1. The CDR3 extends over 14 amino acids. J was trimmed by 5 bases and V by 1 base; bases with no gene match: 4. The germline gives CDR1 MGHRA, CDR2 YSYEKL. The CDR3 DNA follows: TGCGCCAGCAGCCAAGTACAGGGGCTGGAGACCCAGTACTTC. Amino acids: CASSQVQGLETQYF.

The rearrangement joins TRBV19 to TRBJ2-5; TRBD2 aligns across 8 bases. This CDR3 is built from 16 residues. From germline, CDR1 is LNHDA and CDR2 SQIVND (reference sequence). With V trimmed by 7 bases and J by 0 bases, 10 bases remained unmatched. The chain's CDR3 is CASKRASGGHQETQYF. DNA for the CDR3: TGTGCCAGTAAACGGGCCAGCGGGGGCCACCAAGAGACCCAGTACTTC.

The chain uses TRBV11-2 and TRBJ2-7; TRBD2 aligns across 11 bases. Unmatched junction bases numbered 5, after V lost 1 base and J lost 3 bases. The CDR3 is 16 residues long. In germline, CDR1 is SGHAT, CDR2 FQNNGV. CDR3 sequence: CASSLVGLAGGYEQYF. The CDR3, as DNA: TGTGCCAGCAGCTTAGTGGGCCTAGCGGGAGGCTACGAGCAGTACTTC.